Detailed here is one T cell receptor (beta chain). Its antigen is currently unknown. The CDR3 is 15 amino acids. V was clipped by 4 bases and J by 4 bases, with 15 bases between them. Per germline, CDR1 SGHRS and CDR2 YFSETQ. The study ran its PCR with 60 Vbeta and 13 Jbeta primers. The protocol was immunoSEQ multiplex PCR, while the TCRdb copy is restricted to in-frame clones and leaves out a portion. The sample lists around 200,000 clones, around 79% occurring once. This record comes from a study of cytomegalovirus exposure and HLA in healthy donors. About the research overall: In an early release, HLA-typed donors contributed roughly 85 million unique TCR sequences.

The study's findings and limits: An assumption of roughly uniform sequencing depth across donors underlay the presence/absence analyses. Across HLA loci, a later analysis found differing TCR association rates, with DRB1 most and HLA-C fewest.

The TCR was taken from a woman between 18 and 30 years old in good health and CMV-seronegative. The sequenced material came from PBMCs. V is TRBV5-1 and J is TRBJ2-1; D perhaps matches TRBD1 (6 bases). The CDR3 DNA sequence: TGCGCCAGCAGCGCTAATGGGGGCGAGTACAATGAGCAGTTCTTC. Amino acid sequence: CASSANGGEYNEQFF. The full variable domain, with the rest looked up from reference TRBV5-1 and TRBJ2-1, is KAGVTQTPRYLIKTRGQQVTLSCSPISGHRSVSWYQQTPGQGLQFLFEYFSETQRNKGNFPGRFSGRQFSNSRSEMNVSTLELGDSALYLCASSANGGEYNEQFFGPGTRLTVL.